This TCR beta chain was found in a study of cytomegalovirus exposure and HLA in healthy donors. With respect to this clone: Antigen: not known.

The CDR3 contains 15 residues. Germline trimming cut 3 bases from V and 5 bases from J; bases unmatched to any gene: 7. Germline CDR1 ENHRY, CDR2 SYGVKD. General study findings and limits: TCR beta sequences numbering more than 15,000 were associated with HLA alleles at 0.05 false discovery rate in a later analysis. Some public TCRs appeared in many individuals, while most sequences were rare. In a later analysis, DRB1 alleles had the most associated TCRs; HLA-C alleles the fewest. Analysis was carried out at a later point, and it linked a missense DCLRE1C variant to TCR beta V- and J-gene trimming.

A multiplex PCR was run with 60 Vbeta primers and 13 Jbeta primers. The table came from immunoSEQ multiplex PCR; TCRdb's copy has only in-frame clones and leaves some out. The sample contains about 150,000 clones, roughly three quarters of which appear only once. The chain carries TRBV10-3 and TRBJ2-5, with TRBD2 matching over 9 bases. Sequenced sample: PBMCs. This TCR derives from a man aged 25-45 years in good health and CMV-seropositive. CDR3 loop: CAISDIAGVGETQYF. Here the CDR3 DNA reads TGTGCCATCAGTGATATAGCGGGAGTCGGGGAGACCCAGTACTTC.